This T cell receptor (beta chain) was recovered during a study of OX40 agonist ivuxolimab in advanced cancers. Trimming stripped 6 bases from V and 0 bases from J, with 15 bases between. Germline CDR1 and CDR2: SGHAT and FQNNGV. The CDR3 runs to 16 residues. The protocol was immunoSEQ multiplex PCR, while the TCRdb copy is restricted to in-frame clones and leaves out a portion. The table records fewer than 90,000 clones, roughly nine tenths of them present only once. The chain has TRBV11-2 and TRBJ1-3; D unclear. The starting material was CD4+ or CD8+ T cells sorted from blood, obtained in a trial of the OX40 agonist ivuxolimab. The TCR originated in an adult with an advanced solid tumor such as melanoma, head and neck, liver or kidney cancer. In nucleotides, the CDR3 is TGTGCCAGCAGTCCCCTACGAGGGCCCTCTGGAAACACCATATATTTT. Translated: CASSPLRGPSGNTIYF.